These 2 T cell receptor beta chains came from one sample sequenced in a study of blood T cell repertoires in COVID-19. Assay: immunoSEQ multiplex PCR; the TCRdb copy retains only in-frame clones and omits some. The sample includes approximately 120,000 clones, approximately 84% seen only once; the top ten take about 13%. Sequenced material: peripheral blood. These receptors all come from a human donor in a cohort sampled during active COVID-19.

The rearrangement links TRBV3-1 (or the pseudogene TRBV3-2) to TRBJ1-1, with 9 positions matching TRBD1. Germline V gives CDR1 LGHDT, CDR2 YNNKEL (reference sequence). The CDR3 loop spans 16 amino acids. V lost 6 bases to trimming and J lost 1 base; unmatched junction nucleotides: 9. The CDR3 region is CASRAPPGQGNTEAFF. The CDR3 bases are TGTGCCAGCAGAGCTCCCCCGGGACAGGGGAACACTGAAGCTTTCTTT.

This chain links TRBV10-1 with TRBJ1-1; maybe TRBD1 (5 bases). There are 17 residues in the CDR3. Germline V gene data show CDR1 as WNHNN and CDR2 as SYGVQD (reference sequence). The germline V and J ends were trimmed by 8 bases and 0 bases, with 22 bases remaining between them. The CDR3: CASLWDSWTLVNTEAFF. The CDR3 DNA reads as TGCGCCAGCCTCTGGGACTCCTGGACCCTGGTGAACACTGAAGCTTTCTTT.